The entry below gives a single T cell receptor beta chain sequence along with its context. Authors' methods: Estimates of nucleated cell counts were drawn from the amplification of reference gene primers. The data were produced by immunoSEQ multiplex PCR, yet TCRdb's version contains in-frame clones alone and is incomplete. The DNA gave D and trimming, while V, J and clone size come from that table. Of fewer than 250,000 clones listed, 85% to 90% were seen once; the top ten hold 2% to 3%. This record belongs to a study of blood T cell repertoires in COVID-19. The CDR3 has 16 residues. The V gene end was trimmed by 0 bases and the J gene end by 7 bases; junction bases not matched to a gene: 6. Looked up from germline, CDR1 is LGHNA and CDR2 is YNFKEQ.

V gene TRBV4-2 combines with J gene TRBJ1-6, with 7 bases fitting TRBD1. This receptor was identified in a man in his thirties or forties with COVID-19, enrolled during active disease. Specimen: peripheral blood. CDR3 protein: CASSQDGNRGNSPLHF. The CDR3, as DNA: TGTGCCAGCAGCCAAGACGGAAACAGGGGAAATTCACCCCTCCACTTT.